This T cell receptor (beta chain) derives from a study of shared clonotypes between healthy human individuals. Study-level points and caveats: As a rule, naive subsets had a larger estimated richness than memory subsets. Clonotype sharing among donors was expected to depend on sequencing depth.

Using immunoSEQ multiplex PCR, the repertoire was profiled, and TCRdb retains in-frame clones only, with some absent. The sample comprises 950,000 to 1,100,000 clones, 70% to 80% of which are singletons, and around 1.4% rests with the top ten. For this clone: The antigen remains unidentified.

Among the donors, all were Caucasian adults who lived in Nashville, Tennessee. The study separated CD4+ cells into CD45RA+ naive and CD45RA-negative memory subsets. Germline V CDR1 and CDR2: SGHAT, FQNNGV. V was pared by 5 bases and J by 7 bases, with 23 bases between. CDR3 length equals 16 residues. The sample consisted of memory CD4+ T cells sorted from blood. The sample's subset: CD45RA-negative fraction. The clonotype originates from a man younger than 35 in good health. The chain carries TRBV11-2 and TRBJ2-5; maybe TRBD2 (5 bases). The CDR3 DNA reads TGTGCCAGCAGCGGCACAGCACTAGGACCTTCGGGGACCCAGTACTTC. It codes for CASSGTALGPSGTQYF.